This TCR beta chain was observed in a study of blood T cells in healthy people across ages. Study-wide findings and caveats: Naive T cell percentage and TCR beta diversity correlated strongly.

As regards this clonotype: Its matching antigen is unknown.

The V gene's germline CDR1 is SQVTM and CDR2 ANQGSEA. V lost 7 bases and J 6 bases, leaving 19 bases between the germline ends. The CDR3 sequence is 13 residues long. Through a sample-barcoded 5' primer and a J-beta primer mix, a second PCR was run for roughly 6 to 11 cycles. Every molecule of cDNA carried a tag from a template-switch adaptor with 12 random nucleotides. In TCRdb, the 5' RACE reads were re-called with MiXCR into one record per CDR3 protein. This sample yields 780,000 or so distinct CDR3 sequences, of which approximately 53% are seen a single time; about 26% belongs to the top ten. This receptor was identified in a middle-aged man in good health. Sequencing was carried out using blood. V and J are TRBV29-1 and TRBJ2-7; D gene uncertain. This CDR3 reads CSASEAPTSEQYF. CDR3 in DNA: TGCAGCGCTTCAGAGGCCCCAACGTCCGAGCAGTACTTC.